The source of this T cell receptor beta chain is a study of Graves' ophthalmopathy and Graves' hyperthyroidism. Findings and caveats of the study: Between ophthalmopathy and stable hyperthyroidism, a 13-signature model drew a separation with around 88% sensitivity and around 80% specificity.

Active ophthalmopathy (CAS at least 3, NOSPECS at least 4), lasting under 3 months. As diagnostic evidence, clinical symptoms, serum thyroxine, TRAb, thyroid ultrasound and orbital computed tomography were relied upon. Trimming stripped 3 bases from V and 3 bases from J, with 12 bases between. The CDR3 contains 14 residues. The germline V gene encodes CDR1 SGHRS and CDR2 YFSETQ. RNA transcripts served as template for amplifying TCR beta CDR3 sequences. RT-PCR with HTBI primers came first, then second-round multiplex PCR. TCRdb reanalysed the multiplex PCR reads using MiXCR and keeps one entry per CDR3 protein. The sample consists of about 640,000 distinct CDR3 sequences, about 40% of them appearing once. Concerning this clonotype: Its target is not known.

Sequenced sample: peripheral blood. The V and J genes are TRBV5-1 and TRBJ1-1, with a possible D match to TRBD1 (6 bases). The sequence was obtained from an adult man with Graves' ophthalmopathy. Written as DNA, the CDR3 is TGCGCCAGCAGCTCATCAGGGGTCGACACTGAAGCTTTCTTT. It translates to CASSSSGVDTEAFF.